This T cell receptor beta chain was captured by sequencing in a study of T cells in Graves' hyperthyroidism and ophthalmopathy. Diagnoses were established using clinical symptoms, serum thyroxine and TRAb, thyroid ultrasound and orbital computed tomography. Source material for PBMCs was more than 7.5 ml fresh peripheral blood. RNA transcripts yielded amplified TCR beta CDR3 regions. During a first-round RT-PCR of the TCR CDR3, the HTBI primer set was used. One entry per CDR3 protein, called by TCRdb with MiXCR from the multiplex PCR reads. This table holds more than 450,000 distinct CDR3 sequences, 11% to 15% found once. This clonotype has a count of ten or more. The V and J ends lost 3 bases and 1 base, in that order; junction bases with no gene match: 2. Germline-derived CDR1 and CDR2 are SGHTA and FQGNSA. The CDR3 runs 14 residues.

The rearrangement uses TRBV7-2 and TRBJ1-1, with 7 bases matching TRBD1. This receptor was obtained from a woman between 40 and 55 years old with Graves' hyperthyroidism. Material for sequencing was blood. CDR3 sequence (DNA): TGTGCCAGCAGCTTCAACAGGGGGAACACTGAAGCTTTCTTT. It encodes CASSFNRGNTEAFF. Together with reference TRBV7-2 and TRBJ1-1, the CDR3 gives the full variable domain: GAGVSQSPSNKVTEKGKDVELRCDPISGHTALYWYRQSLGQGLEFLIYFQGNSAPDKSGLPSDRFSAERTGGSVSTLTIQRTQQEDSAVYLCASSFNRGNTEAFFGQGTRLTVV.